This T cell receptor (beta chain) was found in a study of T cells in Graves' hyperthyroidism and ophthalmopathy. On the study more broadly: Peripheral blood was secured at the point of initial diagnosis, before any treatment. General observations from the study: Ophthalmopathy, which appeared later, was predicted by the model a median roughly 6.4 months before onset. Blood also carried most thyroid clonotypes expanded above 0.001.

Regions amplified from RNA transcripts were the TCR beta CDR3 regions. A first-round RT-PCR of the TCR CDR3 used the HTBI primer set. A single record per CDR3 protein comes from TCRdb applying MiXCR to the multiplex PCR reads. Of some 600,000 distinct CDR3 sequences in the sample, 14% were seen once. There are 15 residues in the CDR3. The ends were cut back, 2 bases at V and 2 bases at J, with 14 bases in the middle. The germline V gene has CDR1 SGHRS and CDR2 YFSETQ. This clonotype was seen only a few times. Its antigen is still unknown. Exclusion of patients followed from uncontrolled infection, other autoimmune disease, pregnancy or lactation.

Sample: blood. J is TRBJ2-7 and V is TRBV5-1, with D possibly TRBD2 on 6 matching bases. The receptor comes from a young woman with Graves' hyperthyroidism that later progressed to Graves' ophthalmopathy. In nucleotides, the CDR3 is TGCGCCAGCAGCTTAGGAGGGGCGAACACCTACGAGCAGTACTTC. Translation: CASSLGGANTYEQYF.